This TCR beta chain was recovered during a study of OX40 agonist ivuxolimab in advanced cancers. Looking at the study overall: Those enrolled were 82.7% male, with a mean age of about 66 years and ages from 23 to 79.

Study conclusions and caveats: Clones of CD4+ and CD8+ blood T cells grew by week 6 at doses of 0.1 to 3.0 mg/kg.

The data were produced by immunoSEQ multiplex PCR, yet TCRdb's version contains in-frame clones alone and is incomplete. Among around 66,000 clones listed, 86% were seen once. As for this clone: The antigen is not known.

Germline CDR1 is MDHEN and CDR2 is SYDVKM. The CDR3 loop spans 16 amino acids. V lost 9 bases to trimming and J lost 5 bases; unmatched junction nucleotides: 16. The source is an adult with an advanced solid tumor such as melanoma, head and neck, liver or kidney cancer. The rearrangement links TRBV28 to TRBJ2-7; TRBD2 matches at 10 bases. The sequences come from CD4+ or CD8+ T cells sorted from blood, collected in a trial of the OX40 agonist ivuxolimab. Written as DNA, the CDR3 is TGTGCCAGTACGGGGGGACCTAGCGGGAGTGCCCACGAGCAGTACTTC. Amino acids: CASTGGPSGSAHEQYF.